This TCR beta chain was observed in a study of CD4 T cells in lung cancer (dated by TCRdb to between 2018 and 2021). For the wider study: The study screened blood T cells of NSCLC patients for responses to candidate mutation-encoded neoepitopes and isolated neoantigen-specific CD4+ T-cell clones and TCRs. TCRB deep sequencing tracked the frequency of neoantigen-specific clonotypes in tumor resections, non-adjacent lung and cultured T-cell products. Treatments the patients had received before donating blood included platinum chemotherapy, and some of the patients were given nivolumab or pembrolizumab. The patients who underwent resection had lung adenocarcinoma or squamous cell carcinoma, were aged 60 to 69 when blood was donated, and were mostly former smokers.

The germline V gene (reference sequence) provides CDR1 SEHNR and CDR2 FQNEAQ. V lost 5 bases and J lost 5 bases; the stretch between them is 16 bases long. From its cysteine to its phenylalanine, the CDR3 spans 14 amino acids. The sequence is cut down to CDR3 DNA, 42 bases in frame from base 1. Study-wide conclusions, independent of this receptor: Because IFNgamma-sorted cells included nonspecific IFNgamma producers of unknown purity, the expanded lines ranged from monoclonal to oligoclonal. Some responses derived from blood might reflect in vitro priming of naive T cells or cross-reactivity instead of memory responses to the cancer.

PBMCs were stimulated for approximately two weeks with mutant 27-mer peptides together with IL21, IL7, IL15 and IL2, and were then restimulated with autologous B cells pulsed with peptide. After restimulation with peptide-pulsed B cells, live IFNgamma-secreting T cells were sorted by cytokine capture on a FACS Aria2. At limiting dilution of around 3 or 10 cells per well, the sorted cells were expanded for roughly 14 to 23 days with irradiated allogeneic PBMCs, phytohemagglutinin and IL2. Peripheral blood samples or leukapheresis products were obtained from the patients. The antigen specificity of expanded lines was screened by IFNgamma ELISA against autologous B cells pulsed with mutant peptides. Libraries were made using the immunoSEQ multiplex PCR assay. DNA was isolated using Qiagen DNeasy or QIAamp micro DNA kits, and TCRB was sequenced using the Adaptive Biotechnology human TCRB sequencing kit. Sequencing of TCRB libraries was performed on an Illumina MiSeq. In the source study's methods: The kit provider's software was used to analyze TCRB sequence data, and Fisher's exact test was applied to assess tumor enrichment of clonotype templates. Imported from immuneACCESS, the table was reduced by TCRdb to in-frame sequences with V and J called. These copies leave out some clones; in studies compared against another copy, an unresolved V gene accounts for under half, and the cause of the remainder is not known. V, J and clone size are taken as reported in that table, and D and trimming were inferred from the DNA itself. The table held for this sample gives roughly 45 clones.

In regard to this clone: No cognate antigen has been identified for it. Base qualities are not at hand, and no much larger clone is one base apart.

Sequenced sample: a CD4+ T cell line or clone grown in culture. The rearrangement combines TRBV7-9 with TRBJ2-7; D gene: possibly TRBD1, on 5 matching bases. The receptor was derived from a human donor with non-small cell lung cancer. Some clones in this sample may be carry-over from other donors' samples. Read as DNA, the sequence is TGTGCCAGCAGCCCCAATAGGGGCAACGACGAGCAGTACTTC. The translation is CASSPNRGNDEQYF.